The next 4 T cell receptor beta chains were all read from a single sample in a study of pediatric ulcerative colitis. The table came from immunoSEQ multiplex PCR; TCRdb's copy has only in-frame clones and leaves some out. The table includes 13,000 to 15,000 clones, approximately 90% detected once. The sample was blood. These receptors all stem from a boy aged 5-17 years with moderate ulcerative colitis.

V and J are TRBV7-9 and TRBJ1-1, with D unresolved. The CDR3 spans 13 residues. Germline values: CDR1 SEHNR, CDR2 FQNEAQ (reference sequence). V was clipped by 4 bases and J by 5 bases, with 11 bases between them. The CDR3 spells CASSSPQRTEAFF. The CDR3 DNA reads TGTGCCAGCAGCTCGCCTCAGAGAACTGAAGCTTTCTTT.

The chain recombines TRBV6-7 with TRBJ2-6; D possibly corresponds to TRBD2 (5 bases). TRBV6-7 is treated as an ORF (open reading frame) with a function not yet certain. CDR3 size: 16 residues. V was trimmed by 11 bases and J by 0 bases, leaving 17 bases between them. The CDR3 loop reads CAGLDWALSGANVLTF. CDR3 nucleotide sequence: TGTGCCGGGTTGGACTGGGCCCTCTCTGGGGCCAACGTCCTGACTTTC.

The V call is TRBV6-5, the J call TRBJ2-1, with TRBD1 matching 8 bases. This CDR3 is built from 15 residues. V lost 4 bases and J lost 7; bases outside the gene matches: 9. Germline values: CDR1 MNHEY, CDR2 SVGAGI. The CDR3 is CASSFTTGASNEQFF. CDR3 nucleotides: TGTGCCAGCAGTTTCACGACAGGGGCGTCGAATGAGCAGTTCTTC.

Points on this clone: Germline is not matched at one junction end, which may reflect a read error. The genes are TRBV7-7 and TRBJ2-5, with 7 bases that match TRBD1. This CDR3 has 14 amino acids. Looked up from germline, CDR1 is SSHAT and CDR2 is FNYEAQ (reference sequence). CDR3 in DNA: TGTGCTAGCAGCTGGGGACAGTCCGGAGAGACCCAGTACTTC. Its protein is CASSWGQSGETQYF.